This T cell receptor beta chain was recovered during a study of intratumoral heterogeneity in liver cancer. Generated by immunoSEQ multiplex PCR, the TCRdb table keeps only in-frame clones and is missing some. The table lists tens of thousands of clones, around 75% of them singletons, with roughly 15% in the top ten. The CDR3 is made up of 14 amino acids. The germline V and J ends were trimmed by 2 bases and 3 bases, with 8 bases remaining between them. The germline V gene has CDR1 SGHTA and CDR2 FQGNSA. V usage is TRBV7-2 and J usage is TRBJ1-3; D not certain. The source material was tumor-adjacent normal tissue, sampled before any cancer treatment. This clonotype was obtained from a woman aged 70-85 years with hepatocellular carcinoma. In DNA form, the CDR3 reads TGTGCCAGCAGCTTAAGGCTAGTTGGAAACACCATATATTTT. This translates into CASSLRLVGNTIYF.